This TCR beta chain derives from a study of beta chain features in type 1 diabetes. Study-wide findings and caveats: There was no resolution here of whether HLA type influences TCRB rearrangement. Researchers report that Type 1 diabetes patients had moderately but significantly shorter TCRB CDR3s across all four CD4+ subsets. Junctions at VDJ sites from type 1 diabetes patients had fewer insertions and more deletions.

cDNA synthesis used the whole RNA isolate, giving expressed TCRB sequences. TCRdb keeps only in-frame clones here, not all; method: immunoSEQ multiplex PCR. This repertoire shows 140,000 or so clones, around an eighth found once; its top ten account for approximately 1.3%. CDR3 size: 15 residues. Trimming cost V 9 bases and J 4 bases, with 21 bases left between them. Per germline, CDR1 MDHEN and CDR2 SYDVKM. This clone showed up just a few times. The antigen remains undetermined. The source of this sequence is a man aged 18 to 30 with type 1 diabetes. The chain links TRBV28 to TRBJ1-1; D is unresolved. Sequenced material: central memory CD4+ T cells from blood. CDR3 region: CASVGLMAAGTEAFF. CDR3 in DNA: TGTGCCAGTGTCGGACTGATGGCGGCGGGCACTGAAGCTTTCTTT.